Described below is a single TCR beta chain sequence and its context. Its antigen is unknown. The CDR3 totals 14 residues. V lost 4 bases, J lost 7 bases, and 12 bases lay in between. Germline loops: CDR1 SGHRS, CDR2 YFSETQ. The data belong to a study of T cell responses to AZD1222 COVID-19 vaccine. Study outcomes and limitations: Vaccination with two AZD1222 doses was followed by a rise in Spike-specific TCR breadth and depth. Repertoire collection took place solely once the T cell response had peaked. As reported, nearly half of all spike-specific TCRs target variant regions that are unmutated. With dominance at 160-218 and 743-854, vaccine-associated CD4 TCRs spanned spike.

This table comes from immunoSEQ multiplex PCR, and its TCRdb copy is limited to in-frame clones, with some not included. The sample records roughly 100,000 clones, roughly 88% being singletons. The sequence was obtained from an adult in good health. Sequenced material: peripheral blood, taken on day 0 of AZD1222 vaccination. The chain recombines TRBV5-1 with TRBJ1-6, with D possibly TRBD1 on 6 matching bases. CDR3 amino acids: CASSLGQWNSPLHF. The CDR3 nucleotides are TGCGCCAGCAGCCTAGGACAGTGGAATTCACCCCTCCACTTT.